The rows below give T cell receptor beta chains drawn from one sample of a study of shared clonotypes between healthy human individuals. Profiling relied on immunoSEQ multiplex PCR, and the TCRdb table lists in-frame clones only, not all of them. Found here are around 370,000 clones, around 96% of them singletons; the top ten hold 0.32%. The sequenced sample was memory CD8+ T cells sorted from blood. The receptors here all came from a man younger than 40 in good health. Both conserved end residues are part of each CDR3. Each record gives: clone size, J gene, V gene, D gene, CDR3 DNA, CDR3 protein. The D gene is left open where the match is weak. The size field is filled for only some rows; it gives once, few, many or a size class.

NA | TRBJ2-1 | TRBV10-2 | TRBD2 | TGCGCCAGCAGGGCTAGCGGGGACCCCTACAATGAGCAGTTCTTC | CASRASGDPYNEQFF
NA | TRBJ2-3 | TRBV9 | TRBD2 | TGTGCCAGCAGCGTAGGGGGACTAGCGGGAGCAGATACGCAGTATTTT | CASSVGGLAGADTQYF
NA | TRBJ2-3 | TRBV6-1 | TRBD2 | TGTGCCAGCAGTGAACCGGGCGGGGGTAGCACAGATACGCAGTATTTT | CASSEPGGGSTDTQYF
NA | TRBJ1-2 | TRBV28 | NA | TGTGCCAGCAGTTTGTCGGCGGTGGGATATGGCTACACCTTC | CASSLSAVGYGYTF
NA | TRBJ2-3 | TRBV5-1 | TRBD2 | TGCGCCAGCAGCCCCCTAGCGGGAGCCGATACGCAGTATTTT | CASSPLAGADTQYF
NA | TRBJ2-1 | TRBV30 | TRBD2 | TGTGCCTGGAGTGCCGCGACTAGCGGGAGCTCCTACAATGAGCAGTTCTTC | CAWSAATSGSSYNEQFF
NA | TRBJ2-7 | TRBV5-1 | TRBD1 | TGCGCCAGCAGCTTGGTCAGGGACAGCTACGAGCAGTACTTC | CASSLVRDSYEQYF
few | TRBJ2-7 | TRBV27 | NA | TGTGCCAGCAGTTTATCAGGGGGCTACGAGCAGTACTTC | CASSLSGGYEQYF
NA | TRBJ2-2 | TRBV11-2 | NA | TGTGCCAGCAGCCTCGGTTTATATGGCACCGGGGAGCTGTTTTTT | CASSLGLYGTGELFF
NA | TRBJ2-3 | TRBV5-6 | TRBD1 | TGTGCCAGCAGCCATACCGGGACAGGGGGCCCAGATACGCAGTATTTT | CASSHTGTGGPDTQYF
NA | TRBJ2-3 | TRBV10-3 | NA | TGTGCCAGCCGGGAGACCGTCACAGATACGCAGTATTTT | CASRETVTDTQYF
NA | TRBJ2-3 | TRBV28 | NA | TGTGCCAGTACCTCGCTTTTTTATAGCACAGATACGCAGTATTTT | CASTSLFYSTDTQYF
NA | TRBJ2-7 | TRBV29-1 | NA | TGCAGCGTCGTCGACCCATCCTCCTACGAGCAGTACTTC | CSVVDPSSYEQYF
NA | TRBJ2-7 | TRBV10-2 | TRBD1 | TGCGCCACGGGACAGGCAACCTCCTACGAGCAGTACTTC | CATGQATSYEQYF
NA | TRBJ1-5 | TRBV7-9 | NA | TGTGCCAGCAGCTTCGACGGGAATCAGCCCCAGCATTTT | CASSFDGNQPQHF
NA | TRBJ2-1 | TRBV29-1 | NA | TGCAGCGTTGGATCGTCCTACAATGAGCAGTTCTTC | CSVGSSYNEQFF
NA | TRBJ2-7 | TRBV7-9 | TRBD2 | TGTGCCAGCAGCGCAGGGACTAGCGGGAGCTACGAGCAGTACTTC | CASSAGTSGSYEQYF
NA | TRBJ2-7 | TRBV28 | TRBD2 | TGTGCCAGCAGTCCCTACCGGGACTACCAGTACTTC | CASSPYRDYQYF
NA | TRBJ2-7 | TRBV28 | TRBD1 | TGTGCCAGCAGTCAGGGGGCTAAGTCCTACGAGCAGTACTTC | CASSQGAKSYEQYF
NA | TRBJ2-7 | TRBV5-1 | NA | TGCGCCAGCAGCTTGGGACTAACGGGGGCCTACGAGCAGTACTTC | CASSLGLTGAYEQYF
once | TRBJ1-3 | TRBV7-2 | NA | TGTGCCAGCAGCTTAAGAGACCAATCAAACACCATATATTTT | CASSLRDQSNTIYF
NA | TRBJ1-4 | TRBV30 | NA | TGTGCCTGGAGTGTAGTTAGGGGGGCAGCTGAAAAACTGTTTTTT | CAWSVVRGAAEKLFF
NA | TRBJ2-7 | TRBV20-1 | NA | TGCAGTGCTGGGGAGAGTTACGAGCAGTACTTC | CSAGESYEQYF
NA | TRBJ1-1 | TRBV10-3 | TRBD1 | TGTGCCATCAGTGAGTCGATCGGACAGGGGTTAGCTTTCTTT | CAISESIGQGLAFF
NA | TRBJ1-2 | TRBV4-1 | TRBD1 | TGCGCCAGCAGCCAAGGCCCTACAGGGGGCTATGGCTACACCTTC | CASSQGPTGGYGYTF
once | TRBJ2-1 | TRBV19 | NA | TGTGCCAGTAGTCCCCCTCCCCTATACAATGAGCAGTTCTTC | CASSPPPLYNEQFF
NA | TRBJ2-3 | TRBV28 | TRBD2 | TGTGCCACACTAGCGGGAGGGTTGGTAGATACGCAGTATTTT | CATLAGGLVDTQYF
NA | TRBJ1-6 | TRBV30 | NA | TGTGCCTGTCAGGCGGCTTCACCCCTCCACTTT | CACQAASPLHF
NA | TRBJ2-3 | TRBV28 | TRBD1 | TGTGCCAGCAGTTTCGGGGACAGGGTACTCCCCAGCACAGATACGCAGTATTTT | CASSFGDRVLPSTDTQYF
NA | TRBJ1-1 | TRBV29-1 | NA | TGCAGCGTTACAGGGAACACTGAAGCTTTCTTT | CSVTGNTEAFF
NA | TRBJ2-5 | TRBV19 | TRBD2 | TGTGCCAGTAGTATAGGCGGGGGGCGTAGAGAGACCCAGTACTTC | CASSIGGGRRETQYF
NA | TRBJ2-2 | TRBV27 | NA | TGTGCCAGCAGGGGTATCACCGGGGAGCTGTTTTTT | CASRGITGELFF
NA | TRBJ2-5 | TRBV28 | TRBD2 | TGTGCCAGCAGTTTAATGCTAGCGGGGGGAGGGACCCAGTACTTC | CASSLMLAGGGTQYF
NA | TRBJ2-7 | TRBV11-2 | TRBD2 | TGTGCCAGCAGCTTAGAACTAGCGGGATCCTACGAGCAGTACTTC | CASSLELAGSYEQYF
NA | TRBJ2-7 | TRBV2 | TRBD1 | TGTGCCAGCAGGAACGGGGCCGGGACAGGGGGCTACGAGCAGTACTTC | CASRNGAGTGGYEQYF
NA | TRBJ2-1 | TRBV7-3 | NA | TGTGCCAGCAGCCCCCAAGGCTCCTACAATGAGCAGTTCTTC | CASSPQGSYNEQFF
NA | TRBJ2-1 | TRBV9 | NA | TGTGCCAGCAGCGTAGGGGGGGCTGAATACAATGAGCAGTTCTTC | CASSVGGAEYNEQFF
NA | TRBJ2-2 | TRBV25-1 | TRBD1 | TGTGCCAGCACTGACAGGGGTGGCGGGGAGCTGTTTTTT | CASTDRGGGELFF
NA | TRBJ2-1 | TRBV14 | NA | TGTGCCAGCAGCCAGACACTGACCTACAATGAGCAGTTCTTC | CASSQTLTYNEQFF
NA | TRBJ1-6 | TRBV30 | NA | TGTGCCTGGGGGCCTTTTAACTATAATTCACCCCTCCACTTT | CAWGPFNYNSPLHF